The rows below give T cell receptor beta chains drawn from one sample of a study of T-cell reconstitution after alpha-beta-depleted transplantation in children. TCRdb analysed the PCR reads with MiXCR anew, one entry per CDR3 protein. The table lists about 1,000,000 distinct CDR3 sequences, roughly 29% of them singletons. The sample was PBMCs, mostly from graft donor cells, taken 360 days after TCRalphabeta/CD19-depleted stem cell transplant. The receptors here all came from a boy under two years old who had a stem cell transplant for SCID, so the T cells may come from the graft donor. Each CDR3 is given with its conserved first and last residue. D genes are given only for firm matches. Clone size is stated in some rows and not others, as once, few, many or a class when expanded.

d_gene	abundance	v_gene	j_gene	CDR3aa	CDR3nt
NA	NA	TRBV10-1	TRBJ2-7	CASSESGTPYEQYF	TGCGCCAGCAGTGAGTCAGGCACTCCCTACGAGCAGTACTTC
NA	NA	TRBV5-1	TRBJ2-5	CASTPAAVQETQYF	TGCGCCAGTACACCGGCGGCAGTCCAAGAGACCCAGTACTTC
NA	few	TRBV12-3/TRBV12-4	TRBJ1-2	CASSGGVRFYGYTF	TGTGCCAGCAGCGGGGGAGTTAGATTCTATGGCTACACCTTC
NA	few	TRBV12-3/TRBV12-4	TRBJ2-3	CASTPGGTTDTQYF	TGTGCCAGCACCCCAGGCGGGACCACAGATACGCAGTATTTT
NA	NA	TRBV6-5	TRBJ1-5	CASSFSQGNQPQHF	TGTGCCAGCAGTTTCTCACAGGGTAATCAGCCCCAGCATTTT
NA	NA	TRBV2	TRBJ2-1	CASSEGLTSSYNEQFF	TGTGCCAGCAGTGAAGGGCTTACGAGCTCCTACAATGAGCAGTTCTTC
TRBD1	NA	TRBV5-1	TRBJ2-7	CASSLGTGKTGEQYF	TGCGCCAGCAGCTTAGGGACAGGGAAAACAGGCGAGCAGTACTTC
NA	few	TRBV5-8	TRBJ2-5	CASSPSTIVGGQETQYF	TGTGCCAGCAGCCCGAGCACGATTGTGGGCGGGCAGGAGACCCAGTACTTC
NA	NA	TRBV4-3	TRBJ2-2	CASSFFLPGLVNTGELFF	TGCGCCAGCAGCTTCTTTCTACCGGGACTGGTGAACACCGGGGAGCTGTTTTTT
TRBD1	NA	TRBV20-1	TRBJ2-4	CSASPTGTGVDIQYF	TGCAGTGCTAGCCCGACCGGGACAGGGGTGGACATTCAGTACTTC